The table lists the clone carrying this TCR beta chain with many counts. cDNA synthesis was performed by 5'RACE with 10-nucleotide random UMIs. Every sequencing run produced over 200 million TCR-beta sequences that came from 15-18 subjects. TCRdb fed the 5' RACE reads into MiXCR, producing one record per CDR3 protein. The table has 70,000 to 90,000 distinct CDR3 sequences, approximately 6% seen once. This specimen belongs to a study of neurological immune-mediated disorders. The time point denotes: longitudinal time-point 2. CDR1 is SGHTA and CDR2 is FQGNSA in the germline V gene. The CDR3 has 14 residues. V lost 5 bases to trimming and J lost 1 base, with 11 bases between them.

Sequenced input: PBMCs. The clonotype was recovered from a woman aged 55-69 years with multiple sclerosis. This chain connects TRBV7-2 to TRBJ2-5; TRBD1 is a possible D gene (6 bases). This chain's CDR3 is CASSPGQRQETQYF. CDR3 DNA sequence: TGTGCCAGCAGCCCAGGACAGCGCCAAGAGACCCAGTACTTC.